This is a list of T cell receptor beta chains from one sample in a study of identical twins. MiXCR, applied by TCRdb to the 5' RACE reads, yields one record per CDR3 protein. The sample shows some 1,700,000 distinct CDR3 sequences, under 35% of them seen only once. The sequenced material came from cord blood. These receptor sequences come from a newborn girl in good health. Both conserved end residues are part of each CDR3. D genes are given only for firm matches. Not every row has a clone size; where given, it reads once, few, many or a size class.

TRBV29-1	TRBJ1-4	NA	NA	TGCAGCGTTGCGGGATATAATGAAAAACTGTTTTTT	CSVAGYNEKLFF
TRBV24-1	TRBJ2-1	TRBD2	few	TGTGCCACCAGTGACGGACTAGCGGGGGCCTACAATGAGCAGTTCTTC	CATSDGLAGAYNEQFF
TRBV4-1	TRBJ1-4	NA	NA	TGCGCCAGCAGCCACCCAGATAGGAGGGGTAGTGCAACTAATGAAAAACTGTTTTTT	CASSHPDRRGSATNEKLFF
TRBV29-1	TRBJ1-5	TRBD1	NA	TGCAGCGTTGGGGAACAGACAGGGGAAAGCCTACAACGCAATCAGCCCCAGCATTTT	CSVGEQTGESLQRNQPQHF
TRBV5-8	TRBJ2-5	NA	few	TGTGCCAGCAGTTATTGGGTTATCCAATACCAAGAGACCCAGTACTTC	CASSYWVIQYQETQYF
TRBV7-8	TRBJ1-6	NA	NA	TGTGCCAGCAGCTTAGCGACAGGAAAGCCGATCCACCTTCCACCCCTCCACTTT	CASSLATGKPIHLPPLHF
TRBV12-3/TRBV12-4	TRBJ1-2	NA	many	TGTGCCAGCAGTTTTCGAGTTGGAGGGCTCTATGGCTACACCTTC	CASSFRVGGLYGYTF
TRBV20-1	TRBJ2-7	TRBD2	few	TGCAGTGCTGCCCCCTTCCTAGCGGGAGGTTCCTACGAGCAGTACTTC	CSAAPFLAGGSYEQYF
TRBV28	TRBJ1-3	TRBD1	few	TGTGCCAGCAGGCCCTCGGGACAGGGGATAGCCGGAAACACCATATATTTT	CASRPSGQGIAGNTIYF
TRBV5-1	TRBJ2-1	TRBD2	NA	TGCGCCAGCAGCTGGACTAGCGGAGACCAATGGGAGCAGTTCTTC	CASSWTSGDQWEQFF
TRBV11-2	TRBJ1-2	NA	NA	TGTGCCAGCAGCTTAGATCTAAACTTGGTCCTTGGCTACACCTTC	CASSLDLNLVLGYTF
TRBV7-9	TRBJ1-5	NA	once	TGTGCCAGCAGCTCTGACGGGGTAAATCAGCCCCAGCATTTT	CASSSDGVNQPQHF